This T cell receptor (beta chain) was found in a study of blood T cells in healthy people across ages. The wider study: Roughly one uniquely barcoded beta molecule per two T cells was captured.

Combining a sample-barcoded 5' primer with a J-beta primer mix, a second PCR ran for roughly 7 to 12 cycles. Tags on each cDNA molecule came from a template-switch adaptor with 12 random nucleotides. TCRdb fed the 5' RACE reads into MiXCR, producing one record per CDR3 protein. The sample lists fewer than 1.5 million distinct CDR3 sequences, 42% occurring once. This clonotype was detected a few times. What it recognizes is unknown. The germline CDR1 and CDR2 sequences are LNHNV and YYDKDF (reference sequence). The CDR3 sequence is 17 residues long. V lost 2 bases and J lost 1; bases outside the gene matches: 7. Whole-study results and caveats: Any changes in expanded clonotypes were possibly confounded, as donor CMV status remained unknown. As age increased, TCR beta diversity per million T cells fell in a roughly linear fashion.

The rearrangement uses TRBV15 and TRBJ2-7; 11 bases line up with TRBD2. The TCR sequence derives from a woman aged 18-29 years in good health. Sequences were obtained from blood. This CDR3 reads CATSRLAGGSSSYEQYF. CDR3 nucleotide sequence: TGTGCCACCAGCAGACTAGCGGGAGGCTCCAGTTCCTACGAGCAGTACTTC.